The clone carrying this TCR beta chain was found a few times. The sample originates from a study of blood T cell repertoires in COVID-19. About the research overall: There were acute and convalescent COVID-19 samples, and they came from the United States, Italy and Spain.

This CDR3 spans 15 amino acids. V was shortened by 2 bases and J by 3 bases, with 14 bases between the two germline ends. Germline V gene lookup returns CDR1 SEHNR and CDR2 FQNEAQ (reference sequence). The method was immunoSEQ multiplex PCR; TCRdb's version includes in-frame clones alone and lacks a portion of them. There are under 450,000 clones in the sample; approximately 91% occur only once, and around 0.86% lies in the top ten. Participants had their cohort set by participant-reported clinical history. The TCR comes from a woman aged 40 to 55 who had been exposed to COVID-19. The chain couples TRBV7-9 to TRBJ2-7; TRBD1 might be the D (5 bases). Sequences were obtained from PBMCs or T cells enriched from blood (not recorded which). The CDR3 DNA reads TGTGCCAGCAGCTTAACCTCAGGGCTAGGCTACGAGCAGTACTTC. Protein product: CASSLTSGLGYEQYF.